This entry lists 22 T cell receptor beta chains sequenced from one sample in a study of regulatory T cells in long-lasting Graves disease. To make TCR beta libraries, researchers used iRepertoire HTBI primers and Arm-PCR of CDR3 regions. TCRdb redid the calling of the multiplex PCR reads with MiXCR, one entry per CDR3 protein. The table includes some 250,000 distinct CDR3 sequences, more than 15% detected once. Time point meaning: newly diagnosed GD, antithyroid drugs for less than 3 months. The TCR library was prepared using RNA isolated from PBMCs. These data were likewise used in another study, on T cells in Graves' hyperthyroidism and ophthalmopathy.

The source was peripheral blood mononuclear cells (PBMCs), collected at new diagnosis, from a patient treated with antithyroid drugs. These receptors were collected from a woman in her 30s with Graves disease.

This clonotype occurred many times. This chain joins TRBV3-1 and TRBJ1-2; D may be TRBD1 (5 bases). This CDR3 has 15 residues. V lost 0 bases and J lost 4, with 12 bases in between. Per germline, CDR1 LGHDT and CDR2 YNNKEL (reference sequence). CDR3 residues: CASSQDGGVGYGYTF. Written as DNA, the CDR3 is TGTGCCAGCAGCCAAGATGGGGGAGTGGGCTATGGCTACACCTTC.

This clonotype appeared a few times. The gene calls are TRBV5-5 and TRBJ1-4; TRBD1 is a possible D gene (5 bases). The CDR3 totals 15 residues. CDR1 SGHKS and CDR2 YYEKEE come from the germline V gene (reference sequence). Trimming took off 3 bases at V and 5 bases at J, with 14 bases between the two ends. CDR3 residues: CASSSQTATNEKLFF. The CDR3 region has the DNA TGTGCCAGCAGCTCCCAGACAGCCACCAATGAAAAACTGTTTTTT. Variable domain in full (rest from reference TRBV5-5 and TRBJ1-4): DAGVTQSPTHLIKTRGQQVTLRCSPISGHKSVSWYQQVLGQGPQFIFQYYEKEERGRGNFPDRFSARQFPNYSSELNVNALLLGDSALYLCASSSQTATNEKLFFGSGTQLSVL.

This clonotype was detected many times. The chain links TRBV13 to TRBJ2-7, with 8 positions matching TRBD1. The junction had 6 bases not matched to a gene; V was cut back by 6 bases and J by 5 bases. Per the germline V gene, CDR1 is PRHDT and CDR2 is FYEKMQ (reference sequence). The CDR3 extends over 13 amino acids. CDR3 in DNA: TGTGCCAGCAGGTCAGGGGGCATGCACGAGCAGTACTTC. Amino acid sequence: CASRSGGMHEQYF.

This clonotype was detected many times. The gene calls are TRBV7-2 and TRBJ2-7; D is ambiguous. This CDR3 has 13 residues. Germline V gives CDR1 SGHTA, CDR2 FQGNSA. V lost 4 bases to trimming and J lost 3 bases, with 10 bases between them. The CDR3 protein is CASSSTDGYEQYF. The CDR3 DNA is TGTGCCAGCAGCTCGACGGACGGCTACGAGCAGTACTTC.

Concerning this clonotype: Only one base separates this from a far larger clonotype, so it likely reflects a read error. Since the CDR3 does not end with the conserved phenylalanine or tryptophan, this likely comes from a read error. This rearrangement joins TRBV3-1 to TRBJ2-5; no clear D gene. Germline CDR1 LGHDT, CDR2 YNNKEL (reference sequence). Trimming took off 0 bases at V and 3 bases at J, with 17 bases between the two ends. CDR3 length: 17 residues. The CDR3 spells CASSQDRRVVVEETQYL. CDR3 in DNA: TGTGCCAGCAGCCAAGATCGACGGGTGGTGGTGGAAGAGACCCAGTACTTG.

This clonotype was recorded many times. The J gene is TRBJ2-1, the V gene TRBV7-9, with 9 nucleotides matching TRBD2. The CDR3 loop spans 17 amino acids. Germline loops: CDR1 SEHNR, CDR2 FQNEAQ (reference sequence). The trim removed 3 bases at V and 4 bases at J, leaving 10 bases unmatched. The CDR3, as DNA: TGTGCCAGCAGCTTCCCCGCGGGGGGGCCGAGATACAATGAGCAGTTCTTC. This translates into CASSFPAGGPRYNEQFF.

This clonotype appeared many times. This rearrangement joins TRBV5-6 to TRBJ2-1; TRBD2 matches at 9 bases. This CDR3 has 14 residues. CDR1 is SGHDT and CDR2 is YYEEEE in the germline V gene. Trimming at V came to 2 bases and at J to 7 bases, leaving 4 bases not matched to a gene. CDR3 protein: CASSFGGGVNEQFF. The CDR3 coding sequence is TGTGCCAGCAGCTTCGGCGGGGGGGTGAATGAGCAGTTCTTC.

This clonotype was seen at least ten times. V is TRBV20-1 and J is TRBJ2-5; 8 bases match TRBD2. The CDR3 length is 13 residues. Germline V CDR1 and CDR2: DFQATT, SNEGSKA (reference sequence). Unmatched junction bases numbered 5, after V lost 3 bases and J lost 5 bases. The CDR3 DNA reads as TGCAGTGCTAGTAGCGGGGAATGGGAGACCCAGTACTTC. This translates into CSASSGEWETQYF.

This clonotype was found many times. This chain joins TRBV18 and TRBJ2-3; D is uncertain. The length of the CDR3 is 15 residues. The V end lost 0 bases, the J end lost 1 base, and 8 bases lay between the germline ends. Germline CDR1 reads KGHSH; CDR2 reads LQKENI. The chain's CDR3 is CASSPPRSRTDTQYF. The CDR3 DNA reads TGTGCCAGCTCACCACCCAGGAGCCGCACAGATACGCAGTATTTT.

This clonotype was observed many times. The chain links TRBV7-2 to TRBJ1-2; D is possibly TRBD1 (5 bases). The germline V and J ends were trimmed by 1 base and 5 bases, with 11 bases remaining between them. In germline, CDR1 is SGHTA, CDR2 FQGNSA. The CDR3 sequence is 14 residues long. This CDR3 reads CASSLVGREYGYTF. Written as DNA, the CDR3 is TGTGCCAGCAGCTTAGTAGGCAGGGAGTATGGCTACACCTTC.

To note about this clonotype: One end of the junction varies from germline; a read error may be responsible. CDR3 in DNA: TGCAGTGCTAGAGATGGGCGGTTT. Residues: CSARDGRF. V and J are TRBV20-1 and TRBJ1-1, with no clear D. The germline CDR1 and CDR2 sequences are DFQATT and SNEGSKA (reference sequence). CDR3 length: 8 amino acids.

This clonotype was seen repeatedly, ten times or more. The V and J genes are TRBV29-1 and TRBJ1-1; D not resolved. The V gene lost 6 bases and the J gene lost 1 base, with 15 bases spanning the gap. The germline V gene has CDR1 SQVTM and CDR2 ANQGSEA. This CDR3 has 14 residues. CDR3 coding DNA: TGCAGCGTCCGAAACTATGGTCAGAACACTGAAGCTTTCTTT. It yields the protein CSVRNYGQNTEAFF.

This clonotype was observed many times. The chain joins TRBV18 to TRBJ1-1; D call uncertain. This CDR3 spans 14 amino acids. From germline, CDR1 is KGHSH and CDR2 LQKENI. V lost 6 bases, J lost 3 bases, and 14 bases lay in between. The DNA for the CDR3 is TGTGCCAGCTCCGGAGGCCTCGGGGACACTGAAGCTTTCTTT. It specifies CASSGGLGDTEAFF.

The V and J genes are TRBV6-1 and TRBJ2-1; tentative D call: TRBD2 (5 bases). V dropped 4 bases and J dropped 8 bases, with 12 bases sitting between them. Per the germline V gene, CDR1 is MNHNS and CDR2 is SASEGT. The CDR3 runs to 13 residues. In nucleotides, the CDR3 is TGTGCCAGCAGTGTAGCGCACGCAGATGAGCAGTTCTTC. Encoded protein: CASSVAHADEQFF.

This clonotype was counted many times. The V call is TRBV10-3, the J call TRBJ1-4; tentatively, D is TRBD1 (6 bases). Germline CDR1 and CDR2: ENHRY and SYGVKD. The germline V and J ends were trimmed by 2 bases and 7 bases, with 11 bases remaining between them. This CDR3 has 14 residues. This CDR3 reads CAISEQGSGEKLFF. The CDR3 DNA is TGTGCCATCAGTGAGCAGGGGTCGGGTGAAAAACTGTTTTTT.

In regard to this clonotype: A clone one base away is much larger, so this may be a read error. The genes are TRBV9 and TRBJ2-3; 7 nucleotides align to TRBD1. Judging by the DNA end, TRBJ2-5 fits better; the J call may be wrong. This CDR3 region has 14 residues. The germline V gene has CDR1 SGDLS and CDR2 YYNGEE. The CDR3: CASSLRGQEEAQYF. Here the CDR3 DNA reads TGTGCCAGCAGCCTACGAGGACAGGAAGAGGCCCAGTACTTC.

This clonotype was detected many times. The J gene is TRBJ1-6, the V gene TRBV10-3, with TRBD1 as a possible D gene (5 bases). Trimming took 2 bases from V and 9 from J, leaving 11 bases between them. This CDR3 spans 14 amino acids. Germline values: CDR1 ENHRY, CDR2 SYGVKD. CDR3 protein: CAISEAGHGSPLHF. The CDR3, as DNA: TGTGCCATCAGTGAGGCAGGACACGGTTCACCCCTCCACTTT.

This clonotype has a count of ten or more. The rearrangement links TRBV18 to TRBJ1-2, with D hard to call. Germline CDR1 reads KGHSH; CDR2 reads LQKENI. The CDR3 sequence is 15 residues long. V was shortened by 2 bases and J by 6 bases, with 16 bases between the two germline ends. The CDR3 loop is CASSPTGGGPNGYTF. CDR3 coding DNA: TGTGCCAGCTCACCAACGGGAGGCGGGCCGAATGGCTACACCTTC. The complete variable domain, with remaining parts taken from reference TRBV18 and TRBJ1-2, reads NAGVMQNPRHLVRRRGQEARLRCSPMKGHSHVYWYRQLPEEGLKFMVYLQKENIIDESGMPKERFSAEFPKEGPSILRIQQVVRGDSAAYFCASSPTGGGPNGYTFGSGTRLTVV.

Many counts were recorded for this clonotype. The chain couples TRBV12-3 or TRBV12-4 to TRBJ1-4, with a weak D call TRBD1 (5 bases). This CDR3 is built from 16 residues. Trimming left V 6 bases short and J 7 bases short, with 21 bases between. CDR3 coding DNA: TGTGCCAGCAGCTCCGCTCGGGGGAGGGATTTTGAAAAACTGTTTTTT. Its translation is CASSSARGRDFEKLFF.

Note on this clonotype: A far larger clone lies a single base away; this is likely a read error. V is TRBV7-8 and J is TRBJ2-1, with no clear D. The CDR3 covers 12 residues. V lost 5 bases and J lost 8, with 10 bases in between. The germline V gene has CDR1 SGHVS and CDR2 FQNEAQ. This CDR3 is CASSRVSDEQFF. In DNA, the CDR3 is TGTGCCAGCAGCCGGGTGAGCGATGAGCAGTTCTTC.

The rearrangement links TRBV27 to TRBJ2-7, with 14 bases aligning to TRBD2. Germline CDR1 MNHEY, CDR2 SMNVEV (reference sequence). V dropped 5 bases and J dropped 4; count of bases not matched to a gene: 4. This CDR3 region has 15 residues. The CDR3 sequence is CASSQGTSGGYEQYF. Here the CDR3 DNA reads TGTGCCAGCAGTCAAGGGACTAGCGGGGGTTACGAGCAGTACTTC.

This clonotype was counted many times. The genes are TRBV3-1 and TRBJ1-2; TRBD1 might be the D (5 bases). Germline V gene data show CDR1 as LGHDT and CDR2 as YNNKEL (reference sequence). With 1 base removed from V and 3 bases from J, the gap between germline ends came to 9 bases. The CDR3 has 14 residues. The chain's CDR3 is CASSQGAGYYGYTF. The CDR3 nucleotides are TGTGCCAGCAGCCAAGGGGCAGGGTACTATGGCTACACCTTC.